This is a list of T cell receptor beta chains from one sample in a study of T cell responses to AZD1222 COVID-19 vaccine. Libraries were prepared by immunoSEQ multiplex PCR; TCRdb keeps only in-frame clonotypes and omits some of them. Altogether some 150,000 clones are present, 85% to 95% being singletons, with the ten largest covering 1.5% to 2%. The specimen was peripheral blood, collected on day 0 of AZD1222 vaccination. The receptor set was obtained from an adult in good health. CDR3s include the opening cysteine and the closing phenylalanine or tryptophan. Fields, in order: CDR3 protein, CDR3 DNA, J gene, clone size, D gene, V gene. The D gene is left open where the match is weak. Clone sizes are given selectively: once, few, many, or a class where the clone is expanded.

CDR3aa: CASSLGPTSTDTQYF
CDR3nt: TGCGCCAGCAGCTTGGGGCCAACTAGCACAGATACGCAGTATTTT
j_gene: TRBJ2-3
abundance: NA
d_gene: NA
v_gene: TRBV5-1

CDR3aa: CAWSQGTTNEKLFF
CDR3nt: TGTGCCTGGAGCCAGGGTACAACTAATGAAAAACTGTTTTTT
j_gene: TRBJ1-4
abundance: NA
d_gene: NA
v_gene: TRBV30

CDR3aa: CASSLESGRVGHYGYTF
CDR3nt: TGTGCCAGCAGCTTGGAGTCGGGCAGGGTGGGTCACTATGGCTACACCTTC
j_gene: TRBJ1-2
abundance: NA
d_gene: NA
v_gene: TRBV5-4

CDR3aa: CASSTLWDTQYF
CDR3nt: TGTGCCAGTAGTACTCTCTGGGACACGCAGTATTTT
j_gene: TRBJ2-3
abundance: NA
d_gene: NA
v_gene: TRBV19

CDR3aa: CASSPTGNYGYTF
CDR3nt: TGTGCCAGCAGTCCGACAGGGAACTATGGCTACACCTTC
j_gene: TRBJ1-2
abundance: NA
d_gene: TRBD1
v_gene: TRBV28

CDR3aa: CASSPLTSSTDTQYF
CDR3nt: TGTGCCAGTAGTCCCTTGACTAGTTCCACAGATACGCAGTATTTT
j_gene: TRBJ2-3
abundance: NA
d_gene: NA
v_gene: TRBV19

CDR3aa: CASSVQGRNEKLFF
CDR3nt: TGTGCCAGCAGTGTGCAGGGACGAAATGAAAAACTGTTTTTT
j_gene: TRBJ1-4
abundance: NA
d_gene: NA
v_gene: TRBV2

CDR3aa: CASSFQGKGPINEQFF
CDR3nt: TGTGCCAGCAGCTTTCAGGGAAAGGGACCCATCAATGAGCAGTTCTTC
j_gene: TRBJ2-1
abundance: NA
d_gene: NA
v_gene: TRBV28

CDR3aa: CASATSAQSSYNEQFF
CDR3nt: TGTGCCAGTGCTACTAGCGCCCAAAGCTCCTACAATGAGCAGTTCTTC
j_gene: TRBJ2-1
abundance: NA
d_gene: TRBD2
v_gene: TRBV19

CDR3aa: CASSPRTGKRFF
CDR3nt: TGTGCCAGCAGTCCCCGGACAGGGAAGAGGTTCTTC
j_gene: TRBJ2-1
abundance: NA
d_gene: TRBD1
v_gene: TRBV6-5

CDR3aa: CASSGGLGRLADLEQFF
CDR3nt: TGTGCCAGCAGTGGGGGACTTGGACGCTTAGCGGATCTTGAGCAGTTCTTC
j_gene: TRBJ2-1
abundance: few
d_gene: NA
v_gene: TRBV6-1

CDR3aa: CASSLIGESYNEQFF
CDR3nt: TGTGCCAGCAGCTTAATAGGGGAATCTTACAATGAGCAGTTCTTC
j_gene: TRBJ2-1
abundance: NA
d_gene: NA
v_gene: TRBV7-3

CDR3aa: CASSDSEGWGYTF
CDR3nt: TGTGCCAGCAGTGACTCGGAAGGTTGGGGCTACACCTTC
j_gene: TRBJ1-2
abundance: few
d_gene: NA
v_gene: TRBV6-4

CDR3aa: CASSIGTGPTGELFF
CDR3nt: TGTGCCAGTAGTATTGGGACAGGACCCACCGGGGAGCTGTTTTTT
j_gene: TRBJ2-2
abundance: NA
d_gene: TRBD1
v_gene: TRBV19

CDR3aa: CASSLNVGQGALTEAFF
CDR3nt: TGTGCCAGCTCACTCAATGTGGGACAGGGGGCTCTCACTGAAGCTTTCTTT
j_gene: TRBJ1-1
abundance: NA
d_gene: TRBD1
v_gene: TRBV18

CDR3aa: CASSINRNYGYTF
CDR3nt: TGTGCCAGCAGCATAAATAGAAACTATGGCTACACCTTC
j_gene: TRBJ1-2
abundance: NA
d_gene: NA
v_gene: TRBV11-1

CDR3aa: CASSPGQSTDTQYF
CDR3nt: TGTGCCAGCAGCCCAGGACAGAGCACAGATACGCAGTATTTT
j_gene: TRBJ2-3
abundance: once
d_gene: NA
v_gene: TRBV5-5

CDR3aa: CASSLILGLAGSGELFF
CDR3nt: TGTGCCAGCAGCTTAATCTTGGGACTAGCGGGATCCGGGGAGCTGTTTTTT
j_gene: TRBJ2-2
abundance: NA
d_gene: TRBD2
v_gene: TRBV5-6

CDR3aa: CASSLIRTGDGETQYF
CDR3nt: TGTGCCAGCAGTTTAATCCGGACTGGAGATGGGGAGACCCAGTACTTC
j_gene: TRBJ2-5
abundance: NA
d_gene: NA
v_gene: TRBV28

CDR3aa: CTSSYGQGSQPQHF
CDR3nt: TGCACCAGCAGCTATGGACAGGGGAGTCAGCCCCAGCATTTT
j_gene: TRBJ1-5
abundance: NA
d_gene: NA
v_gene: TRBV1

CDR3aa: CASSYLTGGRDTEAFF
CDR3nt: TGTGCCAGCAGTTACCTGACAGGGGGCCGGGACACTGAAGCTTTCTTT
j_gene: TRBJ1-1
abundance: NA
d_gene: TRBD1
v_gene: TRBV6-5

CDR3aa: CASSVSGASSYEQYF
CDR3nt: TGTGCCAGCAGCGTATCAGGGGCCAGCTCCTACGAGCAGTACTTC
j_gene: TRBJ2-7
abundance: NA
d_gene: NA
v_gene: TRBV9

CDR3aa: CASSLVRGAPLEQYF
CDR3nt: TGTGCCAGCAGCTTAGTCCGGGGGGCGCCCCTCGAGCAGTACTTC
j_gene: TRBJ2-7
abundance: NA
d_gene: NA
v_gene: TRBV11-2

CDR3aa: CATSRVQGTEAFF
CDR3nt: TGTGCCACCAGCAGAGTGCAGGGCACTGAAGCTTTCTTT
j_gene: TRBJ1-1
abundance: NA
d_gene: NA
v_gene: TRBV15

CDR3aa: CASSPTGAAGTKNIQYF
CDR3nt: TGTGCCAGCAGTCCCACGGGGGCAGCGGGAACTAAAAACATTCAGTACTTC
j_gene: TRBJ2-4
abundance: NA
d_gene: NA
v_gene: TRBV28

CDR3aa: CASSFLGPVNEAFF
CDR3nt: TGTGCCAGCAGTTTTTTAGGGCCGGTTAATGAAGCTTTCTTT
j_gene: TRBJ1-1
abundance: NA
d_gene: NA
v_gene: TRBV27

CDR3aa: CASSQDRGEYNEQFF
CDR3nt: TGTGCCAGCTCACAAGACAGGGGGGAATACAATGAGCAGTTCTTC
j_gene: TRBJ2-1
abundance: NA
d_gene: TRBD1
v_gene: TRBV18

CDR3aa: CAWSVLPGTQYF
CDR3nt: TGTGCCTGGAGTGTACTCCCGGGGACCCAGTACTTC
j_gene: TRBJ2-5
abundance: NA
d_gene: NA
v_gene: TRBV30

CDR3aa: CASSDTGLAKNIQYF
CDR3nt: TGCGCCAGCAGCGATACGGGTCTCGCCAAAAACATTCAGTACTTC
j_gene: TRBJ2-4
abundance: NA
d_gene: NA
v_gene: TRBV4-1

CDR3aa: CAWSISRFNQPQHF
CDR3nt: TGTGCCTGGAGTATCTCCAGATTCAATCAGCCCCAGCATTTT
j_gene: TRBJ1-5
abundance: NA
d_gene: NA
v_gene: TRBV30

CDR3aa: CASSYSNTYYGYTF
CDR3nt: TGTGCCAGCAGTTACTCTAACACCTACTATGGCTACACCTTC
j_gene: TRBJ1-2
abundance: NA
d_gene: NA
v_gene: TRBV6-2/TRBV6-3

CDR3aa: CAGSGEVNTEAFF
CDR3nt: TGTGCCGGCTCGGGGGAGGTGAACACTGAAGCTTTCTTT
j_gene: TRBJ1-1
abundance: NA
d_gene: NA
v_gene: TRBV2

CDR3aa: CASSHHSPGQINQPQHF
CDR3nt: TGTGCCAGCAGCCACCACTCACCGGGACAGATCAATCAGCCCCAGCATTTT
j_gene: TRBJ1-5
abundance: once
d_gene: TRBD1
v_gene: TRBV3-1/TRBV3-2

CDR3aa: CASSLTRGGPGYTF
CDR3nt: TGTGCCAGCAGTCTGACGCGGGGGGGGCCAGGCTACACCTTC
j_gene: TRBJ1-2
abundance: NA
d_gene: NA
v_gene: TRBV27

CDR3aa: CASSQVGYEQYF
CDR3nt: TGTGCCAGCAGCCAAGTAGGCTACGAGCAGTACTTC
j_gene: TRBJ2-7
abundance: NA
d_gene: NA
v_gene: TRBV4-2

CDR3aa: CASSSDRVGGELFF
CDR3nt: TGTGCCAGCAGCTCTGACAGGGTCGGCGGGGAGCTGTTTTTT
j_gene: TRBJ2-2
abundance: NA
d_gene: TRBD1
v_gene: TRBV7-8

CDR3aa: CASSRTGPEAFF
CDR3nt: TGTGCCAGCTCCCGCACAGGACCTGAAGCTTTCTTT
j_gene: TRBJ1-1
abundance: NA
d_gene: NA
v_gene: TRBV18

CDR3aa: CASSFGGEADNSPLHF
CDR3nt: TGTGCCAGCAGCTTCGGGGGGGAGGCGGATAATTCACCCCTCCACTTT
j_gene: TRBJ1-6
abundance: NA
d_gene: NA
v_gene: TRBV5-6

CDR3aa: CASSTGRDTLSEQFF
CDR3nt: TGTGCCAGCAGTACCGGGAGAGACACCCTATCTGAGCAGTTCTTC
j_gene: TRBJ2-1
abundance: NA
d_gene: NA
v_gene: TRBV6-2/TRBV6-3

CDR3aa: CASSLSGVRATRTGELFF
CDR3nt: TGTGCCAGCAGTTTATCGGGGGTGCGGGCCACTCGCACCGGGGAGCTGTTTTTT
j_gene: TRBJ2-2
abundance: NA
d_gene: NA
v_gene: TRBV27

CDR3aa: CASSLVSGRVENTIYF
CDR3nt: TGTGCCAGCAGCTTAGTGTCTGGCAGGGTTGAAAACACCATATATTTT
j_gene: TRBJ1-3
abundance: NA
d_gene: NA
v_gene: TRBV7-2

CDR3aa: CASSPTPMTGVWGSPLHF
CDR3nt: TGTGCCAGCAGCCCCACCCCGATGACAGGGGTTTGGGGTTCACCCCTCCACTTT
j_gene: TRBJ1-6
abundance: NA
d_gene: TRBD1
v_gene: TRBV7-2

CDR3aa: CASSLSPTGLYEQYF
CDR3nt: TGTGCCAGCAGCTTAAGCCCCACAGGGCTCTACGAGCAGTACTTC
j_gene: TRBJ2-7
abundance: NA
d_gene: NA
v_gene: TRBV7-6

CDR3aa: CASSRQGTGPMSTEAFF
CDR3nt: TGTGCCAGCAGCCGCCAGGGGACAGGGCCGATGAGCACTGAAGCTTTCTTT
j_gene: TRBJ1-1
abundance: NA
d_gene: TRBD1
v_gene: TRBV28